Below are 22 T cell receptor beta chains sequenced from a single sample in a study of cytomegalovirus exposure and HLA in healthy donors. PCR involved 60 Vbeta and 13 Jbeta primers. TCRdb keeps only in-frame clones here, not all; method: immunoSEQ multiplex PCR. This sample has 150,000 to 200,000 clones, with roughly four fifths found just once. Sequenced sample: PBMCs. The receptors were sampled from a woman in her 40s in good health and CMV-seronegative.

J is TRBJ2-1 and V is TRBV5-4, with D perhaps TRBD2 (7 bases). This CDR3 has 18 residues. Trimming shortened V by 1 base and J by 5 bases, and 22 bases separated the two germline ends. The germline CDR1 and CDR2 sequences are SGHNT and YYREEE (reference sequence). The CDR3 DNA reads TGTGCCAGCAGCTTGATAGGGGGGGCACTAGCGTACGACAATGAGCAGTTCTTC. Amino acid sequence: CASSLIGGALAYDNEQFF.

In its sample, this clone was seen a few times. DNA for the CDR3: TGTGCCAGCAGTTACGCCCTCGGAGGTGGCTACACCTTC. The encoded protein is CASSYALGGGYTF. The J gene is TRBJ1-2, the V gene TRBV6-5, with D uncertain. V dropped 2 bases and J dropped 7 bases, with 11 bases sitting between them. Germline CDR1 is MNHEY and CDR2 is SVGAGI. The CDR3 contains 13 residues.

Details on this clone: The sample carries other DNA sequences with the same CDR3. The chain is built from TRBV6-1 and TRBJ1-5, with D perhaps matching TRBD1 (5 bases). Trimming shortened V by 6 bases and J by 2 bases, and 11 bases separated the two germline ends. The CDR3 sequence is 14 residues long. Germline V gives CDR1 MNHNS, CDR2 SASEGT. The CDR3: CASSPTGGNQPQHF. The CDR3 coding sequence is TGTGCCAGCAGCCCGACGGGGGGCAATCAGCCCCAGCATTTT.

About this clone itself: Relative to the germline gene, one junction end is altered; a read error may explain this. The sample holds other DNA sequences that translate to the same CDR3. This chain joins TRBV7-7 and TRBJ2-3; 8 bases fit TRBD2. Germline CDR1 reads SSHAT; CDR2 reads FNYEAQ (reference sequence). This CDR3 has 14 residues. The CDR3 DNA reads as TGTGCTAGCAGCCCCGGACTAGCAGGGGATACGCAGTATTTT. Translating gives CASSPGLAGDTQYF.

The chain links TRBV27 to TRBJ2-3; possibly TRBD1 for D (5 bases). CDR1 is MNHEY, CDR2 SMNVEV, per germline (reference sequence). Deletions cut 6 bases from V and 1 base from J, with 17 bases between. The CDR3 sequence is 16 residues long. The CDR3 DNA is TGTGCCAGCAGCCTACAATTAGGGGTAGGCACAGATACGCAGTATTTT. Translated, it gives CASSLQLGVGTDTQYF.

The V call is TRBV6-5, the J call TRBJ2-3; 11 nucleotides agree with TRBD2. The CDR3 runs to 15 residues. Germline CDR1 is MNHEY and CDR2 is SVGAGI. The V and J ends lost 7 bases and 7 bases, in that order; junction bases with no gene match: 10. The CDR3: CASNTIAGGPHTQYF. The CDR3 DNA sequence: TGTGCCAGCAATACCATAGCGGGAGGGCCGCATACGCAGTATTTT.

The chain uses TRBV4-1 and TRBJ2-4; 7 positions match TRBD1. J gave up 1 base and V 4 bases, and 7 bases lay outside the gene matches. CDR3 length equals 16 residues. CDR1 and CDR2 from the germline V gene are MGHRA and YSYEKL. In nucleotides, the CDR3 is TGCGCCAGCAGCCCCTCGACAGGGATCGCCAAAAACATTCAGTACTTC. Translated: CASSPSTGIAKNIQYF.

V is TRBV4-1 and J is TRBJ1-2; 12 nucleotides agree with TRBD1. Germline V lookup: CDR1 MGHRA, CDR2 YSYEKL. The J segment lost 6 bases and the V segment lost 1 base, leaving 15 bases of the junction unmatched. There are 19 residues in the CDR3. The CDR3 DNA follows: TGCGCCAGCAGCCAAGTTCCTCCGGGACAGGGGGCGCCTATGGATGGCTACACCTTC. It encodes CASSQVPPGQGAPMDGYTF.

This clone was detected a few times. The CDR3 loop reads CASSPLAGDPYEQYF. In nucleotides, the CDR3 is TGTGCCAGCAGCCCACTAGCCGGCGACCCCTACGAGCAGTACTTC. This chain uses TRBV6-1 with TRBJ2-7; D possibly corresponds to TRBD2 (6 bases). The V end was cut by 6 bases, the J end by 2 bases, with 17 bases between. The CDR3 contains 15 residues. Per the germline V gene, CDR1 is MNHNS and CDR2 is SASEGT.

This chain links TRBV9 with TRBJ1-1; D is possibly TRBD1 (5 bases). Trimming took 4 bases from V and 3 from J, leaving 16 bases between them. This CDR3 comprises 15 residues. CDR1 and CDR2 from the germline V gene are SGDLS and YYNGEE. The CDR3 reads CASSRLGGTDTEAFF. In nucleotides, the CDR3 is TGTGCCAGCAGCCGGTTGGGGGGGACTGACACTGAAGCTTTCTTT. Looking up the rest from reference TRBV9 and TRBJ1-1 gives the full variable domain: DSGVTQTPKHLITATGQRVTLRCSPRSGDLSVYWYQQSLDQGLQFLIQYYNGEERAKGNILERFSAQQFPDLHSELNLSSLELGDSALYFCASSRLGGTDTEAFFGQGTRLTVV.

DNA for the CDR3: TGTGCCAGCAGCCAAGATCGTACGTCTAAACCTGAAGCTTTCTTT. Translating gives CASSQDRTSKPEAFF. The V and J genes are TRBV4-2 and TRBJ1-1; no firm D call. Germline assignment: CDR1 LGHNA and CDR2 YNFKEQ. Trimming took off 0 bases at V and 6 bases at J, with 14 bases between the two ends. The CDR3 runs to 15 residues.

In nucleotides, the CDR3 is TGTGCCAGTAGTTTCTTCACCGGGGAGCTGTTTTTT. Protein product: CASSFFTGELFF. V usage is TRBV19 and J usage is TRBJ2-2; D gene ambiguous. Germline V CDR1 and CDR2: LNHDA, SQIVND (reference sequence). This CDR3 comprises 12 residues. V lost 5 bases and J lost 4, with 5 bases in between.

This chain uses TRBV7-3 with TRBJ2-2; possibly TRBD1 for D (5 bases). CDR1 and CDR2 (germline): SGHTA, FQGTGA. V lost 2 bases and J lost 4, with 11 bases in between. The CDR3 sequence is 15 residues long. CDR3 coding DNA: TGTGCCAGCAGCTTAGGGGCTAGAGGCACCGGGGAGCTGTTTTTT. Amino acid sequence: CASSLGARGTGELFF.

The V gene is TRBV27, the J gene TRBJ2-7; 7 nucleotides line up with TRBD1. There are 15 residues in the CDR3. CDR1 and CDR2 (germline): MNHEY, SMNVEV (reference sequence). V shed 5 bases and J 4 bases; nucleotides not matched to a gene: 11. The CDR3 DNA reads TGTGCCAGCAGTCCCGACAGGGCCCTACCATACGAGCAGTACTTC. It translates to CASSPDRALPYEQYF.

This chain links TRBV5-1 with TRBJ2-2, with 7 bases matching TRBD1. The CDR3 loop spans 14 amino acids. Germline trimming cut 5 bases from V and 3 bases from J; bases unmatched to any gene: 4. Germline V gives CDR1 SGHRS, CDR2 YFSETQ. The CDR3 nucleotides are TGCGCCAGCAGAGGGGGCCCGGACACCGGGGAGCTGTTTTTT. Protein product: CASRGGPDTGELFF.

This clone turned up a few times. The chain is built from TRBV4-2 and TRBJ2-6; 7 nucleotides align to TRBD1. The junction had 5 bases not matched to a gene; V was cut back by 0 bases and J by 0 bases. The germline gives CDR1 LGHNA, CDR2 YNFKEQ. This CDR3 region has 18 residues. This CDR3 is CASSQESGGPSGANVLTF. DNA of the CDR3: TGTGCCAGCAGCCAAGAATCAGGGGGACCCTCTGGGGCCAACGTCCTGACTTTC.

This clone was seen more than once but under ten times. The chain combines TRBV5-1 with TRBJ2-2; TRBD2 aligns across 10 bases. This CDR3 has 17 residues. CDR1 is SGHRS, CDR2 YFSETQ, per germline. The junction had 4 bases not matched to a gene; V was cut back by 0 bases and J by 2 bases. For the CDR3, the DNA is TGCGCCAGCAGCTTGGGAGCGGGAGGGCCCAACACCGGGGAGCTGTTTTTT. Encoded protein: CASSLGAGGPNTGELFF.

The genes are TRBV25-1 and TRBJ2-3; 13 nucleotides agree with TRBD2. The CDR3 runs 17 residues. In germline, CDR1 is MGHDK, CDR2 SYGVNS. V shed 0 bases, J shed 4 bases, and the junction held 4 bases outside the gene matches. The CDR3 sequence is CASSEYTSGRGADTQYF. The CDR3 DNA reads TGTGCCAGCAGTGAATATACTAGCGGGAGGGGGGCAGATACGCAGTATTTT.

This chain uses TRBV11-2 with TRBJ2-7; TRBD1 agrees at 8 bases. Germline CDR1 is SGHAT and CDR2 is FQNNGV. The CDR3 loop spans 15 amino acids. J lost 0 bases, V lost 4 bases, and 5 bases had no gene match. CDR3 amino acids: CASSWGTGPSYEQYF. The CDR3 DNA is TGTGCCAGCAGCTGGGGGACAGGTCCCTCCTACGAGCAGTACTTC. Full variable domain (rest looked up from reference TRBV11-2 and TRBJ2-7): EAGVAQSPRYKIIEKRQSVAFWCNPISGHATLYWYQQILGQGPKLLIQFQNNGVVDDSQLPKDRFSAERLKGVDSTLKIQPAKLEDSAVYLCASSWGTGPSYEQYFGPGTRLTVT.

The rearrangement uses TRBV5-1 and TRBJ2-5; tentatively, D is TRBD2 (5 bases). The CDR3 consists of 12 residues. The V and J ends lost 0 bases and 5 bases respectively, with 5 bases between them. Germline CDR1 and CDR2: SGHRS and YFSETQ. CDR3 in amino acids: CASSLGEETQYF. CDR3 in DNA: TGCGCCAGCAGCTTGGGGGAGGAGACCCAGTACTTC.

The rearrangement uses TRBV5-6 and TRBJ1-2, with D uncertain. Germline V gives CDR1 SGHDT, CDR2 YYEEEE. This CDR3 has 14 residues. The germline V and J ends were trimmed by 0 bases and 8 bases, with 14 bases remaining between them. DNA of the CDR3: TGTGCCAGCAGCTTGGGTGTGGCGGTTAAGGGCTACACCTTC. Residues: CASSLGVAVKGYTF.

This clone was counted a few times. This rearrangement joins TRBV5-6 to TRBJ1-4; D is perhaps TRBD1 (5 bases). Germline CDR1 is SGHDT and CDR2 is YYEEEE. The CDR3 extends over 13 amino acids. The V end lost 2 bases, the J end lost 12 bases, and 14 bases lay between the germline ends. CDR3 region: CASSFGRTRELFF. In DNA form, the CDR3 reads TGTGCCAGCAGCTTCGGACGGACCAGGGAACTGTTTTTT.